A selection of T cell receptor beta chains follows, all from one sample in a study of CD8+ T cells in alopecia areata. Sequenced by immunoSEQ multiplex PCR; TCRdb stores in-frame clones only, minus some. The sample includes fewer than 90,000 clones, roughly 51% of them seen just once. The sequenced material came from NKG2D-high CD8+ T cells sorted from blood. The receptors were sampled from a human donor with alopecia areata. CDR3s include the opening cysteine and the closing phenylalanine or tryptophan. D genes are given only for firm matches. Some rows mark clone size as missing; the rest say once, few, many or name a class of expanded clone.

>TRBJ2-1|TRBV4-3|.|.
CASSQDPQGSANEQFF
TGCGCCAGCAGCCAAGATCCACAGGGCTCAGCTAATGAGCAGTTCTTC
>TRBJ2-1|TRBV11-2|TRBD2|.
CASSLAGAGVNEQFF
TGTGCCAGCAGCTTAGCCGGGGCGGGGGTTAATGAGCAGTTCTTC
>TRBJ2-7|TRBV28|.|few
CASSLITSGHEQYF
TGTGCCAGCAGTTTAATAACTTCTGGGCACGAGCAGTACTTC
>TRBJ2-7|TRBV4-3|.|.
CASSQDWGAYEQYF
TGCGCCAGCAGCCAAGACTGGGGGGCCTACGAGCAGTACTTC
>TRBJ2-2|TRBV4-1|.|.
CASSSWTGNTGELFF
TGCGCCAGCAGCTCCTGGACTGGCAACACCGGGGAGCTGTTTTTT
>TRBJ1-4|TRBV25-1|.|.
CASSEAGYRGSGEKLFF
TGTGCCAGCAGTGAAGCGGGGTATAGGGGCAGTGGTGAAAAACTGTTTTTT
>TRBJ1-4|TRBV2|.|.
CASSDRGGDNEKLFF
TGTGCCAGCAGTGATCGGGGGGGCGATAATGAAAAACTGTTTTTT
>TRBJ2-7|TRBV18|TRBD1|.
CASAPGDRFSYEQYF
TGTGCCAGCGCGCCAGGGGACAGGTTCTCCTACGAGCAGTACTTC
>TRBJ2-2|TRBV2|.|.
CASSDIRGGTGELFF
TGTGCCAGCAGTGATATCAGGGGTGGCACCGGGGAGCTGTTTTTT
>TRBJ1-1|TRBV5-1|.|.
CASSPGTGNTEAFF
TGCGCCAGCAGCCCCGGGACGGGGAACACTGAAGCTTTCTTT
>TRBJ1-4|TRBV29-1|.|few
CSVGVSEEKLFF
TGCAGCGTTGGGGTTTCAGAGGAAAAACTGTTTTTT
>TRBJ1-1|TRBV27|TRBD1|.
CASSLQGGHTEAFF
TGTGCCAGCAGTTTACAGGGGGGGCACACTGAAGCTTTCTTT
>TRBJ2-7|TRBV6-5|.|.
CASSLGGPIYEQYF
TGTGCCAGCAGTTTAGGGGGGCCCATCTACGAGCAGTACTTC
>TRBJ2-3|TRBV13|.|.
CASRGSGTDTQYF
TGTGCCAGCAGGGGTAGTGGCACAGATACGCAGTATTTT
>TRBJ2-2|TRBV11-3|.|.
CASSLGQGMSGPGELFF
TGTGCCAGCAGCTTAGGGCAGGGGATGTCTGGCCCCGGGGAGCTGTTTTTT
>TRBJ2-1|TRBV27|.|.
CASSLDPANEQFF
TGTGCCAGCAGTTTGGACCCCGCCAATGAGCAGTTCTTC
>TRBJ2-1|TRBV29-1|TRBD2|.
CSVEVVASGGMSSYNEQFF
TGCAGCGTTGAAGTGGTGGCTAGCGGGGGGATGAGCTCCTACAATGAGCAGTTCTTC
>TRBJ2-7|TRBV5-1|TRBD1|.
CASSPGTDFSYEQYF
TGCGCCAGCAGCCCCGGGACAGACTTCTCCTACGAGCAGTACTTC
>TRBJ2-2|TRBV29-1|.|.
CSVEEGNGELFF
TGCAGCGTTGAAGAGGGTAACGGGGAGCTGTTTTTT
>TRBJ2-1|TRBV7-9|.|.
CASTSSYEQFF
TGTGCCAGCACGTCTAGCTATGAGCAGTTCTTC
>TRBJ1-1|TRBV16|.|.
CASSREPPEAFF
TGTGCCAGCAGCCGGGAGCCCCCTGAAGCTTTCTTT
>TRBJ2-1|TRBV6-5|TRBD1|few
CASSYSQGAEQFF
TGTGCCAGCAGTTACTCGCAGGGGGCTGAGCAGTTCTTC
>TRBJ2-7|TRBV11-2|.|.
CASTPSGLEQYF
TGTGCCAGCACCCCTTCCGGGTTGGAGCAGTACTTC
>TRBJ1-1|TRBV29-1|.|.
CSVEDTHMNTEAFF
TGCAGCGTTGAAGATACCCACATGAACACTGAAGCTTTCTTT
>TRBJ2-7|TRBV4-2|.|.
CASSQFGGANEQYF
TGTGCCAGCAGCCAGTTTGGCGGGGCGAACGAGCAGTACTTC
>TRBJ2-3|TRBV15|TRBD1|few
CATSRDHRTGLTDTQYF
TGTGCCACCAGCAGAGATCACAGGACAGGGCTCACAGATACGCAGTATTTT
>TRBJ2-5|TRBV7-9|TRBD2|few
CASSRTRSETQYF
TGTGCCAGCAGCAGGACTAGAAGTGAGACCCAGTACTTC
>TRBJ2-1|TRBV29-1|.|.
CSVGGTLGRNEQFF
TGCAGCGTTGGGGGGACCTTGGGCAGAAATGAGCAGTTCTTC
>TRBJ2-5|TRBV10-3|.|few
CAFRGGRETQYF
TGTGCCTTCAGGGGAGGGCGGGAGACCCAGTACTTC
>TRBJ1-2|TRBV5-6|.|few
CASSLAGSNYGYTF
TGTGCCAGCAGCTTGGCAGGGTCCAACTATGGCTACACCTTC
>TRBJ2-1|TRBV9|.|.
CASSVVGDNEQFF
TGTGCCAGCAGCGTAGTGGGGGACAATGAGCAGTTCTTC
>TRBJ1-2|TRBV12-5|.|.
CASGLVTANYGYTF
TGTGCTAGTGGTTTGGTAACGGCGAACTATGGCTACACCTTC
>TRBJ2-7|TRBV30|.|.
CAWSVASEQYF
TGTGCCTGGAGTGTGGCTTCCGAGCAGTACTTC
>TRBJ2-6|TRBV30|.|.
CAALSPRVGANVLTF
TGTGCCGCCCTCTCCCCCAGGGTCGGGGCCAACGTCCTGACTTTC
>TRBJ2-4|TRBV2|.|.
CASSGRQGAKNIQYF
TGTGCCAGCAGTGGTAGGCAGGGGGCCAAAAACATTCAGTACTTC
>TRBJ2-4|TRBV9|.|.
CASSGNEDIQYF
TGTGCCAGCAGCGGAAACGAGGACATTCAGTACTTC
>TRBJ1-2|TRBV7-8|.|many
CASSFDIQSYTF
TGTGCCAGCAGCTTCGATATTCAGAGCTACACCTTC
>TRBJ1-4|TRBV7-2|.|.
CASSLYHSSEKLFF
TGTGCCAGCAGCTTATACCACAGCTCAGAAAAACTGTTTTTT
>TRBJ2-7|TRBV30|.|.
CARSDAYEQYF
TGTGCCCGGAGTGATGCCTACGAGCAGTACTTC
>TRBJ2-1|TRBV9|.|once
CASSVATGGPPPYNEQFF
TGTGCCAGCAGCGTAGCTACCGGAGGACCCCCTCCCTACAATGAGCAGTTCTTC
>TRBJ2-2|TRBV30|TRBD2|.
CAWSGAGLRLGELFF
TGTGCCTGGAGTGGAGCGGGGTTGCGGCTCGGGGAGCTGTTTTTT
>TRBJ2-5|TRBV28|.|.
CASSFAGETETQYF
TGTGCCAGCAGTTTCGCAGGGGAGACAGAGACCCAGTACTTC
>TRBJ2-1|TRBV29-1|TRBD1|.
CSVERGLEEDEQFF
TGCAGCGTTGAGAGGGGGCTTGAGGAAGATGAGCAGTTCTTC
>TRBJ2-3|TRBV27|.|few
CAAGDDTQYF
TGTGCCGCCGGGGACGATACGCAGTATTTT
>TRBJ2-1|TRBV20-1|.|.
CSAREYNEQFF
TGCAGTGCTAGAGAGTACAATGAGCAGTTCTTC
>TRBJ1-1|TRBV19|TRBD1|.
CASTDRWNTEAFF
TGTGCCAGCACGGACAGGTGGAACACTGAAGCTTTCTTT
>TRBJ1-5|TRBV29-1|TRBD1|.
CSARTGRNQPQHF
TGCAGCGCCAGGACAGGGAGAAACCAGCCCCAGCATTTT
>TRBJ2-7|TRBV7-9|.|.
CASSWTVSTHYEQYF
TGTGCCAGCAGCTGGACGGTTTCCACCCACTACGAGCAGTACTTC
>TRBJ2-5|TRBV6-1|TRBD2|.
CASSLAGGPQETQYF
TGTGCCAGCAGCCTAGCGGGGGGACCCCAAGAGACCCAGTACTTC
>TRBJ2-1|TRBV5-1|.|.
CASSLGPSSYNEQFF
TGCGCCAGCAGCTTGGGTCCCAGCTCCTACAATGAGCAGTTCTTC
>TRBJ2-1|TRBV2|TRBD1|.
CASSRDRGSSYNEQFF
TGTGCCAGCAGCCGGGACAGGGGCTCGTCCTACAATGAGCAGTTCTTC
>TRBJ2-7|TRBV10-3|.|few
CAISEARAVLPRYEQYF
TGTGCCATCAGTGAAGCACGGGCTGTTCTTCCCAGATACGAGCAGTACTTC
>TRBJ2-7|TRBV29-1|TRBD1|.
CSVVKTGNYEQYF
TGCAGCGTTGTAAAGACAGGGAACTACGAGCAGTACTTC
>TRBJ2-1|TRBV5-4|.|.
CASSIKGLGISYNEQFF
TGTGCCAGCAGCATTAAGGGGTTGGGGATATCCTACAATGAGCAGTTCTTC
>TRBJ2-1|TRBV27|.|.
CASSLGYNEQFF
TGTGCCAGCAGTTTGGGCTACAATGAGCAGTTCTTC
>TRBJ1-2|TRBV29-1|.|.
CSVEDIRVYGYTF
TGCAGCGTTGAAGATATCAGGGTCTATGGCTACACCTTC
>TRBJ2-3|TRBV2|TRBD2|.
CASSEVRGGVTNTQYF
TGTGCCAGCAGTGAAGTAAGGGGAGGGGTCACGAATACGCAGTATTTT
>TRBJ2-7|TRBV6-6|TRBD2|.
CASSPPGGYEQYF
TGTGCCAGCAGTCCTCCGGGAGGATACGAGCAGTACTTC
>TRBJ2-2|TRBV7-9|.|.
CAVEGPNTGELFF
TGTGCCGTCGAGGGCCCGAACACCGGGGAGCTGTTTTTT
>TRBJ2-4|TRBV28|TRBD2|few
CVTIGLEKNIQYF
TGTGTAACGATCGGACTAGAAAAAAACATTCAGTACTTC